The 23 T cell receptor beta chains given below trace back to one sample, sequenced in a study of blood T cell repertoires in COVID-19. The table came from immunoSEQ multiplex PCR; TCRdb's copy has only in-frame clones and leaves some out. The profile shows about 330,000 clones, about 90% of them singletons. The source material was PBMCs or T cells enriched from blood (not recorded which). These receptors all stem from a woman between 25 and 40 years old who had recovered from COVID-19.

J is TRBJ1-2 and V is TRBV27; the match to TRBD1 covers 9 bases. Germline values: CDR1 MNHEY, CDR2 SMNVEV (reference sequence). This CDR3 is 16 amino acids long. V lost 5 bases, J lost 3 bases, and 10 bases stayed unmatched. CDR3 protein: CASSAVQGARYYGYTF. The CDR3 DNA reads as TGTGCCAGCAGTGCCGTACAGGGGGCGCGGTACTATGGCTACACCTTC.

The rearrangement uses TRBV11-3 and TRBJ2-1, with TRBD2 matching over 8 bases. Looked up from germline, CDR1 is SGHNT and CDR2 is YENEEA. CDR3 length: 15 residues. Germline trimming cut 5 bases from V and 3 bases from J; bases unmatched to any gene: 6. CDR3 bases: TGTGCCAGCAGCAGAAAACGGGGGGGCTACAATGAGCAGTTCTTC. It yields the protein CASSRKRGGYNEQFF.

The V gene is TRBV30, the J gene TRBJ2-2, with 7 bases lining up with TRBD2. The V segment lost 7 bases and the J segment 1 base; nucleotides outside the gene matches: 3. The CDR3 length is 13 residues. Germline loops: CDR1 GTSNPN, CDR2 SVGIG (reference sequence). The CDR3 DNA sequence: TGTGCCTCTTCTAGCGGGAACACCGGGGAGCTGTTTTTT. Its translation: CASSSGNTGELFF.

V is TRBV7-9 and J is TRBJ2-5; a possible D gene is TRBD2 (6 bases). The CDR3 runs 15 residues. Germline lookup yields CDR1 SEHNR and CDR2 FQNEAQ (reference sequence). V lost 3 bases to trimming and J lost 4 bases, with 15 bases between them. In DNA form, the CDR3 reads TGTGCCAGCAGCTTGGGGAGACGGGGAGGAGAGACCCAGTACTTC. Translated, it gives CASSLGRRGGETQYF. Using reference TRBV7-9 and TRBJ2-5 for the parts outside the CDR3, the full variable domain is DTGVSQNPRHKITKRGQNVTFRCDPISEHNRLYWYRQTLGQGPEFLTYFQNEAQLEKSRLLSDRFSAERPKGSFSTLEIQRTEQGDSAMYLCASSLGRRGGETQYFGPGTRLLVL.

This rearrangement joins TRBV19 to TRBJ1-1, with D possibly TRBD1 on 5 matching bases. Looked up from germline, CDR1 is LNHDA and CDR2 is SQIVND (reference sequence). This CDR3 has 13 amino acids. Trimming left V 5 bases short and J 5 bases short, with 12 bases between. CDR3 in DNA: TGTGCCAGTAGTGGTCAAGGGGAAACTGAAGCTTTCTTT. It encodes CASSGQGETEAFF.

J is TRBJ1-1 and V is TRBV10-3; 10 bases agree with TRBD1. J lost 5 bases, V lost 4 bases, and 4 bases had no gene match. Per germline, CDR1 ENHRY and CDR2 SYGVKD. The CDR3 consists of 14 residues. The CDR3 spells CAISGDRGQTEAFF. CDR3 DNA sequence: TGTGCCATCAGTGGAGACAGGGGGCAAACTGAAGCTTTCTTT.

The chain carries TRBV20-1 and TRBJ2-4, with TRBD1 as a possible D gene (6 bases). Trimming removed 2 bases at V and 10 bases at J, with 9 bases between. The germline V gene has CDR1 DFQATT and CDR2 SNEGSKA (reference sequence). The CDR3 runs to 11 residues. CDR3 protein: CSARNRDIQYF. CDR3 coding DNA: TGCAGTGCTAGAAACAGGGATATTCAGTACTTC.

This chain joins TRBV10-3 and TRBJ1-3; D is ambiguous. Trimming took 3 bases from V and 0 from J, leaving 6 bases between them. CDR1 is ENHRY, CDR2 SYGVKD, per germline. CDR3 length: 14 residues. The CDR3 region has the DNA TGTGCCATCAGTGAACAGATCTCTGGAAACACCATATATTTT. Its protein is CAISEQISGNTIYF.

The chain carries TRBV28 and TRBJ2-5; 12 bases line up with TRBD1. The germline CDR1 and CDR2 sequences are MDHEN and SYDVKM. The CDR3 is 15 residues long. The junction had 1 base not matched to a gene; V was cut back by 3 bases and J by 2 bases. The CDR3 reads CASSLGQGAQETQYF. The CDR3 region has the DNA TGTGCCAGCAGTTTGGGACAGGGGGCACAAGAGACCCAGTACTTC.

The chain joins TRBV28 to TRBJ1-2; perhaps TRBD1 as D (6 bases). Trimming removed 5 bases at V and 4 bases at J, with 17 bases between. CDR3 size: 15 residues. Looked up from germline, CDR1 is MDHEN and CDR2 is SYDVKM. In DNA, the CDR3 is TGTGCCAGCAGTCCCCGGAACAGGGTATCCTATGGCTACACCTTC. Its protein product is CASSPRNRVSYGYTF.

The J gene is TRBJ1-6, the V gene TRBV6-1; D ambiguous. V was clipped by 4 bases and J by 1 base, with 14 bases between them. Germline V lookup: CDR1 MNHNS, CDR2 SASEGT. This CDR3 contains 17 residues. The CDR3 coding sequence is TGTGCCAGCAGTGTCACAACCCGGGGATCCTATAATTCACCCCTCCACTTT. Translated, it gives CASSVTTRGSYNSPLHF.

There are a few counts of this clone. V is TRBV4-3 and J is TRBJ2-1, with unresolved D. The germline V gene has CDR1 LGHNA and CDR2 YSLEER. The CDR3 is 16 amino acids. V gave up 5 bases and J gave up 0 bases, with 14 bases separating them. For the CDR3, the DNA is TGCGCCAGCAGCTGGATAGCCGTCAGCTCCTACAATGAGCAGTTCTTC. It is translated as CASSWIAVSSYNEQFF.

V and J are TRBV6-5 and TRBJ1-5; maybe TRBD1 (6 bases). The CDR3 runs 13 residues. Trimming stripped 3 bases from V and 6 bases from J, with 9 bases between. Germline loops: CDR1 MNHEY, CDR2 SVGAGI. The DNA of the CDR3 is TGTGCCAGCAGTTATACAGGGATTCAGCCCCAGCATTTT. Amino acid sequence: CASSYTGIQPQHF.

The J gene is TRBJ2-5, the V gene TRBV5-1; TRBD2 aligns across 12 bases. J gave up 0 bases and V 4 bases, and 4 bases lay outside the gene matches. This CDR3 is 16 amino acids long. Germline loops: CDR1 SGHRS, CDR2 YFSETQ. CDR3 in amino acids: CASSHTSGGYQETQYF. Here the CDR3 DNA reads TGCGCCAGCAGCCACACTAGCGGGGGGTACCAAGAGACCCAGTACTTC.

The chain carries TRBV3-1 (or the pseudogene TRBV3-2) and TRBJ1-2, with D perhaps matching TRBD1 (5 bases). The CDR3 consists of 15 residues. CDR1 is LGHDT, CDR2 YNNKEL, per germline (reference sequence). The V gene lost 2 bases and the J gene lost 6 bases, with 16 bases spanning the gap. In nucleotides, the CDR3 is TGTGCCAGCAGCCAAATGACAGTCGGCGATGATGGCTACACCTTC. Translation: CASSQMTVGDDGYTF.

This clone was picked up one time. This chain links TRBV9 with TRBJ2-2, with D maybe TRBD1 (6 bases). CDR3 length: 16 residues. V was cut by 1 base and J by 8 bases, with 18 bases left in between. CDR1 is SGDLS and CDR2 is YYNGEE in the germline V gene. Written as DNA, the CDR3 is TGTGCCAGCAGCGTAATTAAGGAACAGGGTCGGGGGGAGCTGTTTTTT. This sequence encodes CASSVIKEQGRGELFF.

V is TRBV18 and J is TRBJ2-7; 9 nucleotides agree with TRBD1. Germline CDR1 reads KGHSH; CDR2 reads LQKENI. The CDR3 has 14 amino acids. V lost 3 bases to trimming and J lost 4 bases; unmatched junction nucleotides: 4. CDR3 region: CASSPSGQGYEQYF. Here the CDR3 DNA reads TGTGCCAGCTCACCCTCAGGACAGGGGTACGAGCAGTACTTC.

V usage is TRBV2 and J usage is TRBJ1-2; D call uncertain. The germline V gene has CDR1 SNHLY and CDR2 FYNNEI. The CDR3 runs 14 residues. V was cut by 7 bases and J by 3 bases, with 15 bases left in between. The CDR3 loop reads CASTPRVLDYGYTF. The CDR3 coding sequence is TGTGCCAGCACCCCCCGGGTTTTAGACTATGGCTACACCTTC.

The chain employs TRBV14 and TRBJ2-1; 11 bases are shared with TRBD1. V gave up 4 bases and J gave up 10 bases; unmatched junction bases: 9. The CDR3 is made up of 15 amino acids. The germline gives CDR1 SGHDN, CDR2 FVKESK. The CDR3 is CASSRTPGQGGEQFF. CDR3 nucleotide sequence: TGTGCCAGCAGCCGGACTCCGGGACAGGGGGGCGAGCAGTTCTTC.

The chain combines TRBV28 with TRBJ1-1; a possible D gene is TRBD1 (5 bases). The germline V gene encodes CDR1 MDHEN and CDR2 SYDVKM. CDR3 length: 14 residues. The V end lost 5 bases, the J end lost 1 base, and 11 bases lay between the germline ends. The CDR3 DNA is TGTGCCAGCAGTCCAGTCAGGGAGAACACTGAAGCTTTCTTT. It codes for CASSPVRENTEAFF.

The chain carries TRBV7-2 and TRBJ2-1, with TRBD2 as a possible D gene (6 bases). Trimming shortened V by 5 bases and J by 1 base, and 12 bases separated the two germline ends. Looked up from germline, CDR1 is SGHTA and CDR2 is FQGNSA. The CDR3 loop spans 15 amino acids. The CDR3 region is CASSQLASSYNEQFF. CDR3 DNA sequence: TGTGCCAGCAGCCAACTAGCCTCGTCCTACAATGAGCAGTTCTTC. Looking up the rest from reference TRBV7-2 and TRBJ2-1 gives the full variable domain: GAGVSQSPSNKVTEKGKDVELRCDPISGHTALYWYRQSLGQGLEFLIYFQGNSAPDKSGLPSDRFSAERTGGSVSTLTIQRTQQEDSAVYLCASSQLASSYNEQFFGPGTRLTVL.

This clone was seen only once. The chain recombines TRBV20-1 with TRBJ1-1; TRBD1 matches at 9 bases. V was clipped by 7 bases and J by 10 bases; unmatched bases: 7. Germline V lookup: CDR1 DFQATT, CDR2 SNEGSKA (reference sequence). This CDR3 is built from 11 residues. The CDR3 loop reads CSVTGGVIAFF. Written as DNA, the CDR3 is TGCAGTGTTACAGGGGGCGTCATAGCTTTCTTT.

Written as DNA, the CDR3 is TGTGCCAGTAGGCCCACCCAGGGGGCACCCTATGGCTACACCTTC. Its translation is CASRPTQGAPYGYTF. The chain is built from TRBV19 and TRBJ1-2; 8 bases map to TRBD1. V dropped 6 bases and J dropped 4; count of bases not matched to a gene: 10. Per germline, CDR1 LNHDA and CDR2 SQIVND (reference sequence). The CDR3 sequence is 15 residues long.